Only a few counts were recorded for the clone carrying this T cell receptor (beta chain). CDR1 MNHEY and CDR2 SVGAGI come from the germline V gene. V lost 4 bases, J lost 8 bases, and 6 bases stayed unmatched. This CDR3 has 15 amino acids. Profiling relied on immunoSEQ multiplex PCR, and the TCRdb table lists in-frame clones only, not all of them. The sample consists of under 300,000 clones, around 90% of them appearing once. This entry comes from a study of blood T cell repertoires in COVID-19. This sequence originates from a woman in her twenties or thirties who had recovered from COVID-19. V usage is TRBV6-5 and J usage is TRBJ1-6; 9 positions agree with TRBD1. The sequenced sample consisted of PBMCs or T cells enriched from blood (not recorded which). The CDR3 nucleotides read TGTGCCAGCAGTTCATGGACAGGGGAGGATTCACCCCTCCACTTT. This sequence encodes CASSSWTGEDSPLHF.